Included here is one T cell receptor beta chain sequence, with context. Its antigen is not known. The data originate from a study of T-cell memory formation after mild COVID-19. After 5'RACE with constant-segment primers, TCR alpha and TCR beta cDNA libraries carrying sample barcodes and UMIs were obtained. TCRdb passed the 5' RACE reads through MiXCR, listing each CDR3 protein once. The sample has 150,000 to 200,000 distinct CDR3 sequences, about 15% seen once; the top ten hold roughly 14%. General study results and limits: Pre-infection memory harbored some responding clones, suggesting cross-reactive memory joined.

V lost 4 bases and J lost 4; bases outside the gene matches: 11. CDR1 is MGHRA and CDR2 is YSYEKL in the germline V gene. There are 17 residues in the CDR3. The chain links TRBV4-1 to TRBJ2-7; 12 positions match TRBD1. Sequenced input: PBMCs or a T cell subset sorted from them (not recorded which). The receptor comes from an adult woman who had mild COVID-19 (a few samples of this study predate the infection). Cell type and time point are not known. CDR3 amino acids: CASSRPGQGARKYEQYF. The CDR3 coding sequence is TGCGCCAGCAGCCGTCCGGGACAGGGGGCCAGAAAGTACGAGCAGTACTTC.